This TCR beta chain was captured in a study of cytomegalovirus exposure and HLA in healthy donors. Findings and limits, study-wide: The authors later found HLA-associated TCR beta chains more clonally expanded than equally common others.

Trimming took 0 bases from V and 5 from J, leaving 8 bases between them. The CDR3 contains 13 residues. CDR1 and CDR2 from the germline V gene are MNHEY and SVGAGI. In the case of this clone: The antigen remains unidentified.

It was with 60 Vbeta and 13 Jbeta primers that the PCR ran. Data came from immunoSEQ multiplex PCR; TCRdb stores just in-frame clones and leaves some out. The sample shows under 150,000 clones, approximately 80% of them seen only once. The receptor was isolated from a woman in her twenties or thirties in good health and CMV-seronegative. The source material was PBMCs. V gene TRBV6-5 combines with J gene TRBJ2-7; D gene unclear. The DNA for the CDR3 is TGTGCCAGCAGTTACTCGGCGGCCCACGAGCAGTACTTC. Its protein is CASSYSAAHEQYF.